These T cell receptor beta chains were read from a single sample in a study of molecular identifiers for immune sequencing clone quantification. TCRdb re-derived calls from the PCR reads in MiXCR, one entry per CDR3 protein. The data contain about 640,000 distinct CDR3 sequences, around 20% of them singletons. Material for sequencing was naive CD8+ T cells from blood, with Jurkat cell RNA spiked in. These TCRs come from a human donor in good health. Some libraries in this study had Jurkat cell RNA spiked in. The CDR3 runs from the conserved cysteine through the conserved F or W. The D gene is left open where the match is weak. Size values are once, few and many counts, or a class for expanded clones, and some rows have none.

size: few
D: TRBD1
J: TRBJ1-4
V: TRBV19
DNA: TGTGCCAGTAGTACCGGGACAGGTCTCTCCGAAAAACTGTTTTTT
CDR3: CASSTGTGLSEKLFF

size: many
D: .
J: TRBJ1-1
V: TRBV5-6
DNA: TGTGCCAGCAGCTTTGGCCGAACGGCTTTCTTT
CDR3: CASSFGRTAFF

size: many
D: TRBD1
J: TRBJ1-5
V: TRBV4-3
DNA: TGCGCCAGCAGCCAAGACCGGACAGGGAGGAATCAGCCCCAGCATTTT
CDR3: CASSQDRTGRNQPQHF

size: few
D: TRBD2
J: TRBJ2-5
V: TRBV6-5
DNA: TGTGCCAGCAGTTACGTGGCGGGGGGGCTCCAAGAGACCCAGTACTTC
CDR3: CASSYVAGGLQETQYF

size: .
D: TRBD2
J: TRBJ2-5
V: TRBV6-5
DNA: TGTGCCAGCAGTTACTCGGCGGGGGGCTACCAAGAGACCCAGTACTTC
CDR3: CASSYSAGGYQETQYF

size: .
D: .
J: TRBJ1-5
V: TRBV19
DNA: TGTGCCAGTCGCGGGGGTTACAATCAGCCCCAGCATTTT
CDR3: CASRGGYNQPQHF

size: many
D: TRBD2
J: TRBJ2-3
V: TRBV7-3
DNA: TGTGCCAGCAGCTCCGCGGGGGGAGGGGATACGCAGTATTTT
CDR3: CASSSAGGGDTQYF

size: .
D: .
J: TRBJ2-3
V: TRBV30
DNA: TGTGCCTGGAATCTAGGGGGAGTTCTGGATACGCAGTATTTT
CDR3: CAWNLGGVLDTQYF

size: few
D: TRBD2
J: TRBJ2-2
V: TRBV14
DNA: TGTGCCAGCAGCCCCCGGCTAGCGGGAATGGCGGGGGAGCTGTTTTTT
CDR3: CASSPRLAGMAGELFF

size: many
D: TRBD1
J: TRBJ1-1
V: TRBV4-2
DNA: TGTGCCAGCAGCCGACTAGACAGGGATGAAGCTTTCTTT
CDR3: CASSRLDRDEAFF

size: many
D: .
J: TRBJ2-5
V: TRBV4-1
DNA: TGCGCCAGCAGCCTCTCACCGCAGAGCCCACAAGAGACCCAGTACTTC
CDR3: CASSLSPQSPQETQYF

size: many
D: .
J: TRBJ1-5
V: TRBV7-9
DNA: TGTGCCAGCAGTTCCGCAGGGGCAGGTAATCAGCCCCAGCATTTT
CDR3: CASSSAGAGNQPQHF

size: many
D: .
J: TRBJ2-3
V: TRBV11-2
DNA: TGTGCCAGCAGACAAAACAGGGACCCCTCCGTTGCTACGCAGTATTTT
CDR3: CASRQNRDPSVATQYF

size: few
D: TRBD1
J: TRBJ1-1
V: TRBV6-6
DNA: TGTGCCAGCAGTGAACAGGACAGGGACACTGAAGCTTTCTTT
CDR3: CASSEQDRDTEAFF

size: many
D: TRBD2
J: TRBJ2-7
V: TRBV4-3
DNA: TGCGCCAGCAGCCGGGAGAGAGCGGGAGGGAGCTCCTACGAGCAGTACTTC
CDR3: CASSRERAGGSSYEQYF

size: .
D: .
J: TRBJ2-5
V: TRBV7-6
DNA: TGTGCCAGCAGCTCCGAGTATAGGTCCGGACATTCCACTTTGGAGACTCAGTGCTTC
CDR3: CASSSEYRSGHSTLETQCF

size: few
D: .
J: TRBJ1-3
V: TRBV10-2
DNA: TGCGCCAGCAGTGAGTCGACGAGGGTTGGAGACACCATATATTTT
CDR3: CASSESTRVGDTIYF

size: many
D: .
J: TRBJ2-2
V: TRBV5-4
DNA: TGTGCCAGCAGCTTCAGGGGCTCCGGGGAGCTGTTTTTT
CDR3: CASSFRGSGELFF

size: many
D: TRBD1
J: TRBJ1-1
V: TRBV6-2/TRBV6-3
DNA: TGTGCCAGCAGTTACTTGGGACAGACGGCTGAAGCTTTCTTT
CDR3: CASSYLGQTAEAFF

size: many
D: .
J: TRBJ1-5
V: TRBV5-6
DNA: TGTGCCAGCAGCTATCGACCCCAGGCGCGCAATCAGCCCCAGCATTTT
CDR3: CASSYRPQARNQPQHF

size: .
D: TRBD2
J: TRBJ2-1
V: TRBV3-1
DNA: TGTGCCAGCAGCCCCCCTCCGACTAGCGGGACCTACAATGAGCAGTTCTTC
CDR3: CASSPPPTSGTYNEQFF

size: few
D: TRBD1
J: TRBJ1-1
V: TRBV6-1
DNA: TGTGCCAGCAGTGGACCGTGGACAGGGAACACTGAAGCTTTCTTT
CDR3: CASSGPWTGNTEAFF

size: many
D: TRBD1
J: TRBJ2-1
V: TRBV30
DNA: TGTGCCTGGAGTGCTGGGACAGGACCCTACAATGAGCAGTTCTTC
CDR3: CAWSAGTGPYNEQFF

size: many
D: .
J: TRBJ1-5
V: TRBV6-4
DNA: TGTGCCAGCAGTGACTCAGCGGACAGTAGCAATCAGCCCCAGCATTTT
CDR3: CASSDSADSSNQPQHF

size: many
D: .
J: TRBJ2-1
V: TRBV13
DNA: TGTGCCAGCAGCTTCCCCGGGGACAATGAGCAGTTCTTC
CDR3: CASSFPGDNEQFF

size: many
D: .
J: TRBJ2-7
V: TRBV28
DNA: TGTGCCAGCAGTTCCCACCGGGACTCCCCCTCCTACGAGCAGTACTTC
CDR3: CASSSHRDSPSYEQYF

size: many
D: TRBD2
J: TRBJ2-3
V: TRBV29-1
DNA: TGCAGCGTTGACGGTCAGGGACCGACTAGCGGGAGGGCCGAGAGCACAGATACGCAGTATTTT
CDR3: CSVDGQGPTSGRAESTDTQYF

size: few
D: TRBD1
J: TRBJ2-2
V: TRBV7-9
DNA: TGTGCCAGCAGCTTCGGGCAGGGGGCTCTCGCCGGGGAGCTGTTTTTT
CDR3: CASSFGQGALAGELFF

size: .
D: .
J: TRBJ2-1
V: TRBV24-1
DNA: TGTGCCACCAGTGATTCCGGGACAAACTACAATGAGCAGTTCTTC
CDR3: CATSDSGTNYNEQFF

size: .
D: TRBD1
J: TRBJ1-1
V: TRBV6-2/TRBV6-3
DNA: TGTGCCAGCAGTCACTACCCCCCGGGGACAGCGAACACTGAAGCTTTCTTT
CDR3: CASSHYPPGTANTEAFF

size: few
D: .
J: TRBJ2-2
V: TRBV9
DNA: TGTGCCAGCAGCGTAGCGGGAGAGGGTACCGGGGAGCTGTTTTTT
CDR3: CASSVAGEGTGELFF

size: many
D: .
J: TRBJ2-5
V: TRBV7-9
DNA: TGTGCCAGCAGCTTAGGTTGGGCAAAGCAAGAGACCCAGTACTTC
CDR3: CASSLGWAKQETQYF

size: many
D: TRBD2
J: TRBJ2-1
V: TRBV30
DNA: TGTGCCTGGAGTCTGATCGGGGGGGCCTACAATGAGCAGTTCTTC
CDR3: CAWSLIGGAYNEQFF

size: .
D: .
J: TRBJ2-5
V: TRBV19
DNA: TGTGCCAGTAGTTCGGGGTCGGGCGGAGGCCAAGAGACCCAGTACTTC
CDR3: CASSSGSGGGQETQYF

size: many
D: .
J: TRBJ2-7
V: TRBV7-2
DNA: TGTGCCAGCAGCCTCGGACTAAATCACGAGCAGTACTTC
CDR3: CASSLGLNHEQYF

size: many
D: TRBD2
J: TRBJ2-7
V: TRBV27
DNA: TGTGCCAGCAGTTTATTGGGCGGGAGCATCTACGAGCAGTACTTC
CDR3: CASSLLGGSIYEQYF

size: few
D: TRBD2
J: TRBJ2-7
V: TRBV18
DNA: TGTGCCAGCTCACCTGTAGCGGGGTCCTCCTACGAGCAGCACTTC
CDR3: CASSPVAGSSYEQHF

size: .
D: .
J: TRBJ1-5
V: TRBV12-3/TRBV12-4
DNA: TGTGCCAGCACCTCGGGGCCGGGGCAAAAGTCGCATTTT
CDR3: CASTSGPGQKSHF

size: many
D: .
J: TRBJ1-4
V: TRBV7-9
DNA: TGTGCCAGCAGCTTAGCGTGGATGGGTGAAAAACTGTTTTTT
CDR3: CASSLAWMGEKLFF

size: .
D: TRBD1
J: TRBJ2-7
V: TRBV20-1
DNA: TGCAGTGCTTTTGGGCCTAAGACCGGGACAGGGGCCCACGAGCAGTACTTC
CDR3: CSAFGPKTGTGAHEQYF

size: .
D: TRBD1
J: TRBJ2-1
V: TRBV27
DNA: TGTGCCAGCAGTTTACTAGGGGGCCGCGGTGAGCAGTTCTTC
CDR3: CASSLLGGRGEQFF

size: .
D: TRBD1
J: TRBJ2-5
V: TRBV28
DNA: TGTGCCAGCAGTTTCAGGGGGCGAGTGGAGACCCAGTACTTC
CDR3: CASSFRGRVETQYF